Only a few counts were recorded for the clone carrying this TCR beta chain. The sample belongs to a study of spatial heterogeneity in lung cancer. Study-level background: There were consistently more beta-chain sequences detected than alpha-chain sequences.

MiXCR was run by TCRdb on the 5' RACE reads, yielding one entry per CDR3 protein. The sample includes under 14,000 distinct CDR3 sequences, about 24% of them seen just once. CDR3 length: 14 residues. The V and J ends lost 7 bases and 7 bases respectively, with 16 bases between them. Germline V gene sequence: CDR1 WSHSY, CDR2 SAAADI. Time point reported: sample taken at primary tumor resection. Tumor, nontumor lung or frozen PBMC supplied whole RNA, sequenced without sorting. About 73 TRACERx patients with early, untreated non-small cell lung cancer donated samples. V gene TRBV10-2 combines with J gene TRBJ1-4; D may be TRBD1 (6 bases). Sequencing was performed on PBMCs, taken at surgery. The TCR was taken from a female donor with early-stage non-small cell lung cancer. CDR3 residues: CASTGGHGFEKLFF. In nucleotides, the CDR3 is TGCGCCAGCACGGGGGGCCACGGCTTTGAAAAACTGTTTTTT.